This T cell receptor beta chain came from a study of blood T cell repertoires in COVID-19 (dated by TCRdb to the early 2020s). For context, the study as a whole: Samples from collaborators originated in the United States, Italy and Spain and spanned both the acute and convalescent phases of COVID-19. A freely available public database, intended as a resource for researchers studying the immune response to SARS-CoV-2, is where the repertoires were released. The dataset comprised deeply sampled blood TCRbeta repertoires from subjects exposed to, actively infected with, or recovered from COVID-19. Where available, HLA class I and class II types were obtained from metadata supplied by the sample provider rather than from assay-based typing. Samples were obtained from the ongoing ImmuneRACE study (first 160 participants) and from about 1,300 subjects provided by 6 global collaborators. The prospective study material was composed of cDNA or gDNA derived from T cells, B-cell-depleted T cells, or PBMCs. Sample metadata almost always included a de-identified subject ID, COVID-19 status, age in years and sex.

Here is what the overall study found, with its caveats: Clinical and demographic metadata were provided uncurated, with the amount varying by source and participant.

The immunoSEQ Assay, a bias-controlled multiplex PCR, was used to amplify TCRbeta CDR3 regions from genomic DNA. Per the source publication's procedure: The number of nucleated cells in each sample was estimated from the amplification of reference gene primers within the assay. To quantify the absolute abundance of each unique TCRbeta CDR3 rearrangement, sequence reads were collapsed and filtered. For each sample, productive Simpson clonality was calculated as the square root of Simpson's diversity index over productive rearrangements. TCRdb mirrors the immuneACCESS table, restricted to in-frame sequences. Some clones are absent from its copies; in checked studies, under half trace to an unresolved V gene, and the reason for the others is unknown. The D gene and trimming were derived from the DNA, and the V and J assignments and clone size from that table. Here the sample has under 250,000 clones; approximately 82% occur a single time. The ten largest clones represent roughly 8.8% of the sample.

The collaborating institutions used their own protocols to collect whole blood in K2EDTA tubes. For TCRbeta analysis, collaborator samples were shipped as frozen whole blood, as isolated PBMCs, or as DNA extracted from either sample type. CDR1 is given as SGHDT and CDR2 as YYEEEE, both from the germline V gene. V and J are truncated by 0 bases and 3 bases respectively, leaving an intervening sequence of 6 bases. There are 13 amino acids in the CDR3, from cysteine to phenylalanine inclusive. CDR3 DNA only is kept here, 39 bases in frame from base 1. Details on this clone: Its antigen is not yet known. No base qualities exist here, and no much larger clone lies one base off it.

The chain is encoded by TRBV5-6 joined to TRBJ1-1, with the D gene call left open. The specimen sequenced was peripheral blood. This TCR was recovered from a woman between 50 and 59 years old with acute or convalescent COVID-19. CDR3 region: CASSLDIDTEAFF. Read as DNA, the sequence is TGTGCCAGCAGCTTGGACATTGACACTGAAGCTTTCTTT.